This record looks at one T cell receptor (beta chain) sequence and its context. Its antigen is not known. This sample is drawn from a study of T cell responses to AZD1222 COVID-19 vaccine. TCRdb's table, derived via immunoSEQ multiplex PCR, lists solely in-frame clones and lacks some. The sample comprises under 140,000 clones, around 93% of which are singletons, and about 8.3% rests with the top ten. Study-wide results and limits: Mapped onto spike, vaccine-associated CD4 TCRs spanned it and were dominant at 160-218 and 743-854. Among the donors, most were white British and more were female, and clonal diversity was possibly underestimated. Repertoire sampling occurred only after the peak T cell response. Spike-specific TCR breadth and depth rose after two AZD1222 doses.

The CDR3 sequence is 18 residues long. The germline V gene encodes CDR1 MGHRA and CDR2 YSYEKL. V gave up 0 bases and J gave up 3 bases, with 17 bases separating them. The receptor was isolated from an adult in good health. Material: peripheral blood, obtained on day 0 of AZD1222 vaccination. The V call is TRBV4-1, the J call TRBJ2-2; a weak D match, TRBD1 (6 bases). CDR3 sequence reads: CASSQDADRGGHTGELFF. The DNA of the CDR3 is TGCGCCAGCAGCCAAGATGCGGACCGTGGGGGCCACACCGGGGAGCTGTTTTTT.